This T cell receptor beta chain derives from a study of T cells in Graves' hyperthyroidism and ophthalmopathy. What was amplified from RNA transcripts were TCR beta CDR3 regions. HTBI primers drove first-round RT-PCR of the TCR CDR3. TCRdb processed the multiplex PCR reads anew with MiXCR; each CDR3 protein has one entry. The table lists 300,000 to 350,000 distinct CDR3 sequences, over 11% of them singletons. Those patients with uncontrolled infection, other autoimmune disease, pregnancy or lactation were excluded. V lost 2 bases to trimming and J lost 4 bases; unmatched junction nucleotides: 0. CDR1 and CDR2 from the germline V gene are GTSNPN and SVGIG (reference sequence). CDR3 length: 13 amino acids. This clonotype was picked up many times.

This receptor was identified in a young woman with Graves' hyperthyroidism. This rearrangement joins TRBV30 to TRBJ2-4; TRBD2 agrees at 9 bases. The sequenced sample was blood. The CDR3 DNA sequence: TGTGCCTGGAGTAGCGGGAGGAAAAACATTCAGTACTTC. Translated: CAWSSGRKNIQYF.